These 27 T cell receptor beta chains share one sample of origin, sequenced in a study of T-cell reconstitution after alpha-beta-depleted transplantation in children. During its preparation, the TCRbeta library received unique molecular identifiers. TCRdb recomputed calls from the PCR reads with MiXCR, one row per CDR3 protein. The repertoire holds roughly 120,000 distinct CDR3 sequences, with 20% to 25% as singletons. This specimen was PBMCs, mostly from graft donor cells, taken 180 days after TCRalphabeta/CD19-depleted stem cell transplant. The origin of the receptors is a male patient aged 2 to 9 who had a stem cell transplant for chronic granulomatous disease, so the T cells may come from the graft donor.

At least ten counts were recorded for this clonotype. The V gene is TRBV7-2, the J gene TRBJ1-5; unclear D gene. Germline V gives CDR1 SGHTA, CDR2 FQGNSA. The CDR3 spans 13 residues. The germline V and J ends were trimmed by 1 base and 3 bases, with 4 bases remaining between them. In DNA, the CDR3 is TGTGCCAGCAGCTTAGAGGCCAATCAGCCCCAGCATTTT. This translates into CASSLEANQPQHF.

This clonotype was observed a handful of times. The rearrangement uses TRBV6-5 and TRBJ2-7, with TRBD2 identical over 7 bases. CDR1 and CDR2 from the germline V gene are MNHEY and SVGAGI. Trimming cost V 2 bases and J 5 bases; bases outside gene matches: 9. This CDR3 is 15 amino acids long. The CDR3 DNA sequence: TGTGCCAGCAGTTACAATGCGGGAGTAGGCAACGAGCAGTACTTC. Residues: CASSYNAGVGNEQYF.

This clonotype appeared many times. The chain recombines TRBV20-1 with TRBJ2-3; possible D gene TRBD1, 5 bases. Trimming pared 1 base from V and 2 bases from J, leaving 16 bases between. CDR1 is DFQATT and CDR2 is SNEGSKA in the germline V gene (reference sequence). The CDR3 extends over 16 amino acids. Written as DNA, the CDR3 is TGCAGTGCTAGAGTGCCTTGGACAAGTGTCACAGATACGCAGTATTTT. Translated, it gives CSARVPWTSVTDTQYF.

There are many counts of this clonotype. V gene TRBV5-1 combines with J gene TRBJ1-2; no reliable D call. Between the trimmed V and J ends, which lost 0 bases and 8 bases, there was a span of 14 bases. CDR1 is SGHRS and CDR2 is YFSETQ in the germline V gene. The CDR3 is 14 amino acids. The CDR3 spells CASSLVSVPGGYTF. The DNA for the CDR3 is TGCGCCAGCAGCTTGGTCTCAGTCCCAGGCGGCTACACCTTC. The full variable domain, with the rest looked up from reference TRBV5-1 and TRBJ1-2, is KAGVTQTPRYLIKTRGQQVTLSCSPISGHRSVSWYQQTPGQGLQFLFEYFSETQRNKGNFPGRFSGRQFSNSRSEMNVSTLELGDSALYLCASSLVSVPGGYTFGSGTRLTVV.

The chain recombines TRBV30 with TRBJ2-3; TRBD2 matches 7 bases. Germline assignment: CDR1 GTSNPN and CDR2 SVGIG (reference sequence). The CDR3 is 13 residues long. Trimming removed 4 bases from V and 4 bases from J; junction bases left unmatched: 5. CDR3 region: CAWNGGSADTQYF. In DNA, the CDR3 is TGTGCCTGGAACGGCGGGAGTGCAGATACGCAGTATTTT.

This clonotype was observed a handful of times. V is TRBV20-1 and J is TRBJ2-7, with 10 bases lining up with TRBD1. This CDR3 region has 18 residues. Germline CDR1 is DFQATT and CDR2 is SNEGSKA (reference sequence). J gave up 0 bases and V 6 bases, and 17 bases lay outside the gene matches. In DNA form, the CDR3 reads TGCAGTGCCCCTGCGCCGCCGGGACAGGGGAAGAACTCCTACGAGCAGTACTTC. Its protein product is CSAPAPPGQGKNSYEQYF.

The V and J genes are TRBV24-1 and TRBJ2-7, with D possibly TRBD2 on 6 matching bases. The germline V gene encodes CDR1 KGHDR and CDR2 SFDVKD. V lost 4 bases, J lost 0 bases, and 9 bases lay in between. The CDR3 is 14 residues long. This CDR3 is CATSEEGTSYEQYF. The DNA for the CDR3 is TGTGCCACCAGTGAGGAGGGGACCTCCTACGAGCAGTACTTC.

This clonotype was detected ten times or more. The CDR3 reads CSVGTSGHSYNEQFF. CDR3 bases: TGCAGCGTCGGGACTAGCGGGCACTCCTACAATGAGCAGTTCTTC. The rearrangement links TRBV29-1 to TRBJ2-1; 12 bases are shared with TRBD2. J lost 0 bases, V lost 6 bases, and 3 bases had no gene match. Germline V lookup: CDR1 SQVTM, CDR2 ANQGSEA. This CDR3 has 15 residues.

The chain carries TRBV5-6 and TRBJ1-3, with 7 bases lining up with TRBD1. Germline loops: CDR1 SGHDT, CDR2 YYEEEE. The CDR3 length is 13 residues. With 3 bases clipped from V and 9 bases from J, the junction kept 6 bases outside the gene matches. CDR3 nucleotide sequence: TGTGCCAGCAGCTCTTCGGGGACAGCCACCATATATTTT. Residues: CASSSSGTATIYF. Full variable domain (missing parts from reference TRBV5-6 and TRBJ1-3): DAGVTQSPTHLIKTRGQQVTLRCSPKSGHDTVSWYQQALGQGPQFIFQYYEEEERQRGNFPDRFSGHQFPNYSSELNVNALLLGDSALYLCASSSSGTATIYFGEGSWLTVV.

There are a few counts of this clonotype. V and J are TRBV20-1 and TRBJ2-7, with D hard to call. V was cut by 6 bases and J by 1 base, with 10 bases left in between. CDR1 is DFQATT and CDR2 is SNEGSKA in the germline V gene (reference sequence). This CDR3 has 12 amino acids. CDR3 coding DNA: TGCAGTGCCAAGTGGGCTTCCTACGAGCAGTACTTC. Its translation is CSAKWASYEQYF.

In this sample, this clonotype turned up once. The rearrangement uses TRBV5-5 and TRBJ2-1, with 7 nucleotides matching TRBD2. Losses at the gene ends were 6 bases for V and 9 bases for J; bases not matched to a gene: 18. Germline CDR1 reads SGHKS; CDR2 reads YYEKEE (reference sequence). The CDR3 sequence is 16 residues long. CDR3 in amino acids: CASTPPPSGMYREQFF. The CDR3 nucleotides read TGTGCCAGCACCCCACCGCCTAGCGGTATGTATCGTGAGCAGTTCTTC.

The CDR3 DNA is TGTGCCAGCAGCCTGTCCAGGGGCCACGAGCAGTACTTC. Its translation is CASSLSRGHEQYF. This chain links TRBV7-2 with TRBJ2-7, with D possibly matching TRBD1 (6 bases). CDR1 SGHTA and CDR2 FQGNSA come from the germline V gene. The germline V and J ends were trimmed by 5 bases and 5 bases, with 13 bases remaining between them. CDR3 length: 13 amino acids. The full variable domain, rest sourced from reference TRBV7-2 and TRBJ2-7, is GAGVSQSPSNKVTEKGKDVELRCDPISGHTALYWYRQSLGQGLEFLIYFQGNSAPDKSGLPSDRFSAERTGGSVSTLTIQRTQQEDSAVYLCASSLSRGHEQYFGPGTRLTVT.

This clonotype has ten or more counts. CDR3: CSAQGLAGRDNEQFF. The CDR3 coding sequence is TGCAGTGCCCAGGGACTAGCGGGACGTGACAATGAGCAGTTCTTC. The chain recombines TRBV20-1 with TRBJ2-1; 13 nucleotides match TRBD2. The junction had 7 bases not matched to a gene; V was cut back by 6 bases and J by 5 bases. The V gene's germline CDR1 is DFQATT and CDR2 SNEGSKA (reference sequence). The CDR3 covers 15 residues.

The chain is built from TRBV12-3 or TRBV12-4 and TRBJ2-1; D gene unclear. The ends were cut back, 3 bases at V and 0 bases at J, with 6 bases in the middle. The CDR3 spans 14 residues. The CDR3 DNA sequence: TGTGCCAGCAGTTTCAGTAACTCCTACAATGAGCAGTTCTTC. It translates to CASSFSNSYNEQFF.

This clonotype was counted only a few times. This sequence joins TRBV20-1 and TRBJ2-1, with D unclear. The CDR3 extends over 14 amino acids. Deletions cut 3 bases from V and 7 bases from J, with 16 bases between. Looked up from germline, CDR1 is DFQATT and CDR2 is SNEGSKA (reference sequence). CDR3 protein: CSARVQAPSNEQFF. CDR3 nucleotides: TGCAGTGCTAGGGTTCAAGCGCCGAGTAATGAGCAGTTCTTC.

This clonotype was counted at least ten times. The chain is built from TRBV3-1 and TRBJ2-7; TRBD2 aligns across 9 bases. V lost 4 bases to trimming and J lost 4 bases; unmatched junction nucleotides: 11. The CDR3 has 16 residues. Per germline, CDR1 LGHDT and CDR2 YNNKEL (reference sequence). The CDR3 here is CASSPGSSGRLYEQYF. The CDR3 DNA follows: TGTGCCAGCAGCCCGGGAAGCAGCGGGAGGCTTTACGAGCAGTACTTC.

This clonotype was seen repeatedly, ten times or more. CDR3 in amino acids: CASSYGRDYGYTF. The CDR3 DNA sequence: TGTGCCAGCAGTTACGGGCGGGACTATGGCTACACCTTC. V and J are TRBV27 and TRBJ1-2; no definite D call. V was clipped by 4 bases and J by 3 bases, with 9 bases between them. Germline CDR1 and CDR2: MNHEY and SMNVEV (reference sequence). The CDR3 runs to 13 residues.

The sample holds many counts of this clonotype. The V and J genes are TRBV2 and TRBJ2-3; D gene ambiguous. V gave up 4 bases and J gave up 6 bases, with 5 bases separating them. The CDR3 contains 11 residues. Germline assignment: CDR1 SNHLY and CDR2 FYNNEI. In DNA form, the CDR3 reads TGTGCCAGCAGTGCCTGGGATACGCAGTATTTT. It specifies CASSAWDTQYF.

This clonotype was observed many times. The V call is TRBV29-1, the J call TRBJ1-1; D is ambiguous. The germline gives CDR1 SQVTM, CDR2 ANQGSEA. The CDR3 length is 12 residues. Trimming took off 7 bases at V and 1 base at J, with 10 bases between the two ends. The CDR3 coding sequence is TGCAGCGGCGAGGTGGGGAACACTGAAGCTTTCTTT. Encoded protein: CSGEVGNTEAFF.

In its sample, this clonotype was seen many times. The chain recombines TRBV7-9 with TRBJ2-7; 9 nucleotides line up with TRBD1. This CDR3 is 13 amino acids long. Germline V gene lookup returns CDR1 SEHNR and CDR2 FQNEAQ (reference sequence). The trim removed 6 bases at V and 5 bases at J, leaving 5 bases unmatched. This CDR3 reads CASSRGQGNEQYF. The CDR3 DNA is TGTGCCAGCAGTCGAGGACAGGGGAACGAGCAGTACTTC.

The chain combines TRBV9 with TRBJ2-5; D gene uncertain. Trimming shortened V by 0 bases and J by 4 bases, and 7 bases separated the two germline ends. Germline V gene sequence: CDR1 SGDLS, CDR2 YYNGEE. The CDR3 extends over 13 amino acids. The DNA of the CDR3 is TGTGCCAGCAGCGTAGCTCCCGGAGAGACCCAGTACTTC. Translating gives CASSVAPGETQYF. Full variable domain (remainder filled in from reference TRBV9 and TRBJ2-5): DSGVTQTPKHLITATGQRVTLRCSPRSGDLSVYWYQQSLDQGLQFLIQYYNGEERAKGNILERFSAQQFPDLHSELNLSSLELGDSALYFCASSVAPGETQYFGPGTRLLVL.

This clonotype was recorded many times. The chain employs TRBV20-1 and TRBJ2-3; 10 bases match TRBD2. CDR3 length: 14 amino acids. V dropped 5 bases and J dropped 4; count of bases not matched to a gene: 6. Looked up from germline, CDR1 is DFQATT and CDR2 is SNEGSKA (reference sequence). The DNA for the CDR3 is TGCAGTGCTCATAGCGGGAGGTTCCCAGATACGCAGTATTTT. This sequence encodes CSAHSGRFPDTQYF.

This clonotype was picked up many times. In nucleotides, the CDR3 is TGTGCCAGCAGCCCAGGATCCGGGACTAGCTTCATCAATGAGCAGTTCTTC. Encoded protein: CASSPGSGTSFINEQFF. The chain is built from TRBV7-9 and TRBJ2-1; 9 positions match TRBD2. Germline V gives CDR1 SEHNR, CDR2 FQNEAQ (reference sequence). The CDR3 sequence is 17 residues long. V was pared by 5 bases and J by 6 bases, with 14 bases of the junction left unmatched. The full variable domain, its missing parts supplied by reference TRBV7-9 and TRBJ2-1, is DTGVSQNPRHKITKRGQNVTFRCDPISEHNRLYWYRQTLGQGPEFLTYFQNEAQLEKSRLLSDRFSAERPKGSFSTLEIQRTEQGDSAMYLCASSPGSGTSFINEQFFGPGTRLTVL.

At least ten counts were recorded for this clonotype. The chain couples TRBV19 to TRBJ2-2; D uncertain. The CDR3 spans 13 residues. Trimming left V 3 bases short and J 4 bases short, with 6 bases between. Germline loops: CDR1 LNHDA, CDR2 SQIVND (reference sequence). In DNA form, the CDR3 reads TGTGCCAGTAGTATCACGACCACCGGGGAGCTGTTTTTT. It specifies CASSITTTGELFF.

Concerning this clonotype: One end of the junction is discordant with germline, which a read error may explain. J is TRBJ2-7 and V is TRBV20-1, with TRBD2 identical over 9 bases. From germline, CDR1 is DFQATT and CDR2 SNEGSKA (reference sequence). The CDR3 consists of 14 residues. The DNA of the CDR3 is TGCTGTGCTCTTTCGGGACTAGCCTTCTACGAGCAGTACTTC. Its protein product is CCALSGLAFYEQYF.

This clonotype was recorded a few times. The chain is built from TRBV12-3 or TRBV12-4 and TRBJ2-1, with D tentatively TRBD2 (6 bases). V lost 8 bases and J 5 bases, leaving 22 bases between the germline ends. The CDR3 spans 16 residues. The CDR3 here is CASASTSLLIHNEQFF. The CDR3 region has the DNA TGTGCCAGCGCCTCAACTAGCCTACTAATCCACAATGAGCAGTTCTTC.

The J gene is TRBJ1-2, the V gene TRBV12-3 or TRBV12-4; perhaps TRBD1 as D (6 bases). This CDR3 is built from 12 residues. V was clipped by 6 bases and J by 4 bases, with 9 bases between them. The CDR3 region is CASSRQVYGYTF. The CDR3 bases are TGTGCCAGCAGCCGACAGGTCTATGGCTACACCTTC.